The 17 T cell receptor beta chains listed next were all sequenced from one sample in a study of cytomegalovirus exposure and HLA in healthy donors (dated by TCRdb to about 2017). Library preparation was by the immunoSEQ multiplex PCR assay. For the multiplex PCR, a mixture combining 60 forward primers for TCR Vbeta segments and 13 reverse primers for TCR Jbeta segments was used. Drawn from immuneACCESS, this table holds only the in-frame rearrangements with V and J called that TCRdb kept. Clones are partly lost; checked studies trace under half to an unresolved V gene and leave the rest unexplained. For this sample the table gives about 150,000 clones, of which about four fifths were detected only once. Of the sample, 1% is held by the ten largest clones. The material sequenced was PBMCs. The source is a woman in her 50s in good health and CMV-seropositive.

This clone was seen only once. The chain couples TRBV11-2 to TRBJ2-1; 7 bases are shared with TRBD2. This CDR3 has 16 amino acids. CDR1 is SGHAT, CDR2 FQNNGV, per germline. J was trimmed by 4 bases and V by 5 bases; bases with no gene match: 11. The CDR3 sequence: CASSGGAGAIYNEQFF. Written as DNA, the CDR3 is TGTGCCAGCAGCGGCGGCGCGGGAGCGATTTACAATGAGCAGTTCTTC.

The chain recombines TRBV29-1 with TRBJ2-2, with 13 nucleotides matching TRBD2. After removal of 6 bases from V and 3 bases from J, the junction contained 7 bases not matched to a gene. The germline CDR1 and CDR2 sequences are SQVTM and ANQGSEA. The CDR3 extends over 16 amino acids. This CDR3 reads CSVGLAGVGDTGELFF. The CDR3, as DNA: TGCAGCGTCGGACTAGCGGGAGTTGGGGACACCGGGGAGCTGTTTTTT.

The V call is TRBV27, the J call TRBJ2-3; possible D gene TRBD1, 6 bases. The CDR3 runs 14 residues. V lost 3 bases and J 8 bases, leaving 15 bases between the germline ends. Germline V CDR1 and CDR2: MNHEY, SMNVEV (reference sequence). The CDR3 nucleotides are TGTGCCAGCAGTTTCTTGGGGGCCCCCAGTACGCAGTATTTT. It codes for CASSFLGAPSTQYF.

The V call is TRBV5-1, the J call TRBJ2-1; 9 nucleotides align to TRBD1. V was clipped by 6 bases and J by 9 bases; unmatched bases: 16. This CDR3 has 16 amino acids. Per the germline V gene, CDR1 is SGHRS and CDR2 is YFSETQ. CDR3 amino acids: CASKTSGTGFWGEQFF. The CDR3 nucleotides are TGCGCCAGCAAAACCTCCGGGACAGGGTTTTGGGGTGAGCAGTTCTTC.

This clone was counted a single time. CDR3 sequence reads: CASKSTSPDTQYF. Here the CDR3 DNA reads TGTGCCAGCAAATCCACTAGCCCAGATACGCAGTATTTT. The chain carries TRBV6-5 and TRBJ2-3; tentatively, D is TRBD2 (6 bases). This CDR3 has 13 amino acids. Germline-derived CDR1 and CDR2 are MNHEY and SVGAGI. The V end lost 7 bases, the J end lost 4 bases, and 12 bases lay between the germline ends.

This sequence joins TRBV28 and TRBJ1-4, with a weak D call TRBD1 (5 bases). Germline-derived CDR1 and CDR2 are MDHEN and SYDVKM. Trimming left V 2 bases short and J 8 bases short, with 12 bases between. This CDR3 spans 14 amino acids. The CDR3: CASSLQGNGEKLFF. CDR3 sequence (DNA): TGTGCCAGCAGTTTACAGGGAAATGGGGAAAAACTGTTTTTT.

The CDR3 nucleotides read TGTGCCAGCAGCCGCGAATACGCGGGGGTAGACGAGCAGTACTTC. This encodes CASSREYAGVDEQYF. The chain uses TRBV5-6 and TRBJ2-7, with 7 bases matching TRBD2. The CDR3 runs to 15 residues. Germline trimming cut 4 bases from V and 5 bases from J; bases unmatched to any gene: 12. CDR1 is SGHDT and CDR2 is YYEEEE in the germline V gene.

This clone was counted a few times. DNA of the CDR3: TGTGCCAGCAGTTACAGACAGGGAGGCTATGGCTACACCTTC. Protein: CASSYRQGGYGYTF. The chain couples TRBV6-5 to TRBJ1-2, with 7 positions matching TRBD1. The CDR3 covers 14 residues. Trimming cost V 2 bases and J 4 bases; bases outside gene matches: 4. Germline assignment: CDR1 MNHEY and CDR2 SVGAGI.

The chain combines TRBV2 with TRBJ2-3; TRBD2 matches at 8 bases. The junction had 6 bases not matched to a gene; V was cut back by 3 bases and J by 4 bases. CDR3 length: 15 amino acids. The V gene's germline CDR1 is SNHLY and CDR2 FYNNEI. CDR3 sequence reads: CASSDWTSKADTQYF. The CDR3 DNA follows: TGTGCCAGCAGTGACTGGACTAGCAAGGCAGATACGCAGTATTTT.

The rearrangement uses TRBV11-3 and TRBJ2-2; D is undetermined. Trimming stripped 5 bases from V and 2 bases from J, with 12 bases between. The CDR3 spans 15 residues. Germline CDR1 is SGHNT and CDR2 is YENEEA. The CDR3 sequence is CASSPRPQNTGELFF. CDR3 sequence (DNA): TGTGCCAGCAGCCCTAGACCACAAAACACCGGGGAGCTGTTTTTT.

This chain links TRBV5-6 with TRBJ2-7, with D tentatively TRBD2 (5 bases). CDR1 and CDR2 (germline): SGHDT, YYEEEE. Trimming took 4 bases from V and 2 from J, leaving 7 bases between them. The CDR3 totals 12 residues. The CDR3 bases are TGTGCCAGCAGCCCCGGGGCCTACGAGCAGTACTTC. Amino acid sequence: CASSPGAYEQYF.

The chain couples TRBV11-2 to TRBJ2-7; D is possibly TRBD2 (6 bases). This CDR3 is built from 15 residues. Trimming shortened V by 0 bases and J by 7 bases, and 16 bases separated the two germline ends. Per germline, CDR1 SGHAT and CDR2 FQNNGV. The CDR3 region has the DNA TGTGCCAGCAGCTTAGAGCGGGGTGTAAGAGGTGAGCAGTACTTC. Its protein is CASSLERGVRGEQYF.

The gene calls are TRBV5-1 and TRBJ1-5; D gene uncertain. CDR3 length equals 16 residues. Germline V lookup: CDR1 SGHRS, CDR2 YFSETQ. Trimming removed 2 bases from V and 0 bases from J, with 12 bases in between. DNA for the CDR3: TGCGCCAGCAGCTTCCTTGCCGGGTATAGCAATCAGCCCCAGCATTTT. It is translated as CASSFLAGYSNQPQHF.

The genes are TRBV13 and TRBJ1-6, with a tentative D call TRBD1 (5 bases). This CDR3 region has 16 residues. V was pared by 3 bases and J by 9 bases, with 18 bases between. Germline CDR1 and CDR2: PRHDT and FYEKMQ (reference sequence). The CDR3 region has the DNA TGTGCCAGCAGCTTTTATGAGGGGACTTTGGTTTCACCCCTCCACTTT. It encodes CASSFYEGTLVSPLHF.

The chain employs TRBV13 and TRBJ1-2; 8 nucleotides align to TRBD1. Germline CDR1 PRHDT, CDR2 FYEKMQ (reference sequence). The CDR3 loop spans 13 amino acids. Unmatched junction bases numbered 3, after V lost 1 base and J lost 8 bases. CDR3 sequence (DNA): TGTGCCAGCAGCTTAGTAACAGGGGGAGGCTACACCTTC. It is translated as CASSLVTGGGYTF. The full variable domain, in which reference TRBV13 and TRBJ1-2 provide the parts outside the CDR3, is AAGVIQSPRHLIKEKRETATLKCYPIPRHDTVYWYQQGPGQDPQFLISFYEKMQSDKGSIPDRFSAQQFSDYHSELNMSSLELGDSALYFCASSLVTGGGYTFGSGTRLTVV.

The chain joins TRBV18 to TRBJ1-3, with TRBD1 as a possible D gene (6 bases). The ends were cut back, 6 bases at V and 0 bases at J, with 12 bases in the middle. This CDR3 contains 15 residues. Germline-derived CDR1 and CDR2 are KGHSH and LQKENI. In DNA form, the CDR3 reads TGTGCCAGCTCCCTTGGACAGAGCTCTGGAAACACCATATATTTT. This encodes CASSLGQSSGNTIYF.

The rearrangement joins TRBV10-2 to TRBJ2-5, with D possibly being TRBD2 (6 bases). Germline lookup yields CDR1 WSHSY and CDR2 SAAADI. V lost 2 bases and J lost 6, with 13 bases in between. The CDR3 totals 14 residues. The CDR3: CASSEPGRMKTQYF. In DNA, the CDR3 is TGCGCCAGCAGTGAGCCAGGGAGGATGAAGACCCAGTACTTC.